Presented here are 32 T cell receptor beta chains from one specimen sequenced in a study of blood T cell repertoires in COVID-19 (dated by TCRdb to between 2020 and 2021). The method was the immunoSEQ multiplex PCR assay. In TCRdb, the immuneACCESS table is reduced to in-frame sequences with V and J assigned. These tables do not hold every clone; where another copy was compared, an unresolved V gene accounts for under half, and the others remain unexplained. The sample table lists under 150,000 clones, 60% to 85% of them with a count of one. Together, the top ten hold roughly a fifth of the sample. The sequencing sample was made of peripheral blood. Receptors originate from an older man with acute or convalescent COVID-19.

The chain employs TRBV9 and TRBJ1-5; possibly TRBD1 for D (5 bases). V was clipped by 4 bases and J by 7 bases, with 18 bases between them. Per the germline V gene, CDR1 is SGDLS and CDR2 is YYNGEE. This CDR3 spans 15 amino acids. For the CDR3, the DNA is TGTGCCAGCAGCCGAATGGGAGGGGTAGGGCAGCCCCAGCATTTT. This translates into CASSRMGGVGQPQHF. Full variable domain (outside the CDR3, taken from reference TRBV9 and TRBJ1-5): DSGVTQTPKHLITATGQRVTLRCSPRSGDLSVYWYQQSLDQGLQFLIQYYNGEERAKGNILERFSAQQFPDLHSELNLSSLELGDSALYFCASSRMGGVGQPQHFGDGTRLSIL.

The gene calls are TRBV6-5 and TRBJ1-1; 7 nucleotides agree with TRBD1. This CDR3 is 11 amino acids long. Germline V lookup: CDR1 MNHEY, CDR2 SVGAGI. Trimming at V came to 4 bases and at J to 11 bases, leaving 4 bases not matched to a gene. The CDR3 sequence is CASSSQGSAFF. For the CDR3, the DNA is TGTGCCAGCAGTTCACAGGGGTCGGCTTTCTTT.

The chain joins TRBV7-9 to TRBJ2-7; 7 nucleotides line up with TRBD1. The CDR3 length is 13 residues. J gave up 3 bases and V 5 bases, and 4 bases lay outside the gene matches. CDR1 is SEHNR, CDR2 FQNEAQ, per germline (reference sequence). CDR3 region: CASSVGQSYEQYF. The CDR3 DNA sequence: TGTGCCAGCAGCGTGGGACAGAGCTACGAGCAGTACTTC.

There are a few counts of this clone. This CDR3 reads CASSYSAGGTEAFF. In nucleotides, the CDR3 is TGTGCCAGCAGTTACTCGGCTGGAGGCACTGAAGCTTTCTTT. The chain has TRBV6-5 and TRBJ1-1; D remains ambiguous. V lost 0 bases and J lost 4, with 9 bases in between. The CDR3 has 14 residues. The germline V gene encodes CDR1 MNHEY and CDR2 SVGAGI.

This clone was counted only a few times. The chain carries TRBV21-1 and TRBJ1-2. TRBV21-1 is reported as a pseudogene. The length of the CDR3 is 12 residues. As DNA, the CDR3 is TGTGCCAGCAGCAATAGCCTCCAGAACTACACCTTC. As protein: CASSNSLQNYTF.

This rearrangement joins TRBV2 to TRBJ2-1; TRBD2 matches 15 bases. The V gene's germline CDR1 is SNHLY and CDR2 FYNNEI. The CDR3 is 15 amino acids. The J segment lost 12 bases and the V segment lost 6 bases, leaving 9 bases of the junction unmatched. The CDR3 loop reads CASRLPGLAGGTQFF. As DNA, the CDR3 is TGTGCCAGCAGACTACCGGGACTAGCGGGGGGAACGCAGTTCTTC.

CDR3 coding DNA: TGTGCCACCAGCAGAGAAGAGACAGGGGGCGGCTACACCTTC. It yields the protein CATSREETGGGYTF. The chain combines TRBV15 with TRBJ1-2; TRBD1 matches 10 bases. V trimming: 0 bases; J trimming: 8 bases; junction bases outside the gene matches: 3. The CDR3 totals 14 residues. The V gene's germline CDR1 is LNHNV and CDR2 YYDKDF (reference sequence).

V gene TRBV19 combines with J gene TRBJ2-2; 7 nucleotides line up with TRBD1. V shed 6 bases, J shed 7 bases, and the junction held 5 bases outside the gene matches. The germline V gene encodes CDR1 LNHDA and CDR2 SQIVND (reference sequence). The CDR3 is 13 residues long. CDR3 region: CASSNDRVGELFF. Written as DNA, the CDR3 is TGTGCCAGTAGCAACGACAGGGTCGGGGAGCTGTTTTTT.

The chain joins TRBV5-1 to TRBJ1-1; 7 positions agree with TRBD1. This CDR3 has 15 amino acids. Trimming cost V 0 bases and J 2 bases; bases outside gene matches: 4. CDR1 is SGHRS and CDR2 is YFSETQ in the germline V gene. The CDR3 DNA reads TGCGCCAGCAGCTTGGTCAGGGGGACTAACACTGAAGCTTTCTTT. Translating it yields CASSLVRGTNTEAFF.

The chain is built from TRBV7-2 and TRBJ1-1; tentative D call: TRBD1 (5 bases). The CDR3 length is 13 residues. V was cut by 10 bases and J by 7 bases, with 19 bases left in between. Germline V lookup: CDR1 SGHTA, CDR2 FQGNSA. DNA for the CDR3: TGTGCCATCCACGGGGGGTCAAGGAATGAAGCTTTCTTT. Encoded protein: CAIHGGSRNEAFF.

The gene calls are TRBV3-1 (or the pseudogene TRBV3-2) and TRBJ2-1, with 12 bases that match TRBD2. This CDR3 spans 14 amino acids. Germline trimming cut 4 bases from V and 9 bases from J; bases unmatched to any gene: 4. Per germline, CDR1 LGHDT and CDR2 YNNKEL (reference sequence). For the CDR3, the DNA is TGTGCCAGCAGCCTGACTAGCGGGGGTACTGAGCAGTTCTTC. Protein: CASSLTSGGTEQFF.

Note on this clone: The junction and the germline gene differ at one end; a read error may be behind it. J is TRBJ2-2 and V is TRBV7-7; 7 nucleotides align to TRBD1. The germline CDR1 and CDR2 sequences are SSHAT and FNYEAQ (reference sequence). The CDR3 contains 15 residues. The CDR3 loop is CASSVDRANTGELFF. As DNA, the CDR3 is TGTGCTAGCAGCGTAGACAGGGCGAACACCGGGGAGCTGTTTTTT.

V usage is TRBV7-8 and J usage is TRBJ2-5; a weak D match, TRBD2 (6 bases). The CDR3 is made up of 15 amino acids. From germline, CDR1 is SGHVS and CDR2 FQNEAQ. Trimming shortened V by 5 bases and J by 9 bases, and 22 bases separated the two germline ends. This CDR3 is CASSRAGDTGVPQYF. The CDR3 nucleotides are TGTGCCAGCAGCCGAGCCGGGGATACGGGAGTTCCCCAGTACTTC.

This clone was seen a few times. V usage is TRBV5-1 and J usage is TRBJ2-2, with 11 nucleotides matching TRBD2. This CDR3 is built from 18 residues. Trimming cost V 0 bases and J 3 bases; bases outside gene matches: 7. Germline CDR1 is SGHRS and CDR2 is YFSETQ. The CDR3 bases are TGCGCCAGCAGCTTGGTGCCTAGCGGGGGGACCTACACCGGGGAGCTGTTTTTT. It yields the protein CASSLVPSGGTYTGELFF.

This clone was detected ten times or more. This chain uses TRBV7-9 with TRBJ2-1; tentative D call: TRBD2 (6 bases). The CDR3 consists of 14 residues. CDR1 and CDR2 from the germline V gene are SEHNR and FQNEAQ (reference sequence). V lost 5 bases to trimming and J lost 7 bases, with 15 bases between them. The CDR3 nucleotides read TGTGCCAGCAGCCCGACAACGGGGGAAAATGAGCAGTTCTTC. Protein sequence: CASSPTTGENEQFF.

This clone was counted a single time. The chain couples TRBV3-1 (or the pseudogene TRBV3-2) to TRBJ2-1, with 11 positions matching TRBD2. The CDR3 has 16 residues. The V gene's germline CDR1 is LGHDT and CDR2 YNNKEL (reference sequence). Germline trimming cut 0 bases from V and 7 bases from J; bases unmatched to any gene: 5. This CDR3 reads CASSQDLSGGANEQFF. The CDR3 DNA reads TGTGCCAGCAGCCAAGATCTTAGCGGGGGGGCGAATGAGCAGTTCTTC.

The chain links TRBV5-5 to TRBJ1-6; 9 bases align to TRBD1. V shed 4 bases, J shed 7 bases, and the junction held 6 bases outside the gene matches. Germline CDR1 reads SGHKS; CDR2 reads YYEKEE (reference sequence). This CDR3 region has 15 residues. CDR3 coding DNA: TGTGCCAGCAGCGGGACAGGGTTCGGAAATTCACCCCTCCACTTT. Amino acid sequence: CASSGTGFGNSPLHF.

The chain combines TRBV2 with TRBJ2-7, with TRBD1 matching 7 bases. The V gene end was trimmed by 11 bases and the J gene end by 9 bases; junction bases not matched to a gene: 19. The CDR3 contains 14 residues. Germline lookup yields CDR1 SNHLY and CDR2 FYNNEI. The CDR3 DNA reads TGTGCCTCAAGACCGGGACAGACCTGGGACGGGCAGTACTTC. Amino acids: CASRPGQTWDGQYF.

The DNA for the CDR3 is TGCGCCAGCAGCTCGACTAGCGGGGGGAACAATGAGCAGTTCTTC. Its protein product is CASSSTSGGNNEQFF. The chain carries TRBV5-1 and TRBJ2-1, with 13 bases lining up with TRBD2. The CDR3 contains 15 residues. Germline CDR1 reads SGHRS; CDR2 reads YFSETQ. V shed 3 bases, J shed 5 bases, and the junction held 2 bases outside the gene matches.

This clone was picked up a small number of times. The J gene is TRBJ2-7, the V gene TRBV19, with D maybe TRBD1 (5 bases). Germline values: CDR1 LNHDA, CDR2 SQIVND (reference sequence). The CDR3 has 11 residues. V was trimmed by 9 bases and J by 3 bases, leaving 9 bases between them. CDR3 sequence reads: CARKTGYEQYF. The CDR3, as DNA: TGTGCCAGAAAAACAGGCTACGAGCAGTACTTC.

The chain carries TRBV11-3 and TRBJ2-3; 8 bases line up with TRBD2. The CDR3 is 15 residues long. CDR1 is SGHNT and CDR2 is YENEEA in the germline V gene. V was pared by 5 bases and J by 1 base, with 5 bases of the junction left unmatched. The CDR3 region is CASSRGGPGTDTQYF. The CDR3 bases are TGTGCCAGCAGCCGGGGGGGGCCGGGCACAGATACGCAGTATTTT. Combining the CDR3 with reference TRBV11-3 and TRBJ2-3 gives the whole variable domain EAGVVQSPRYKIIEKKQPVAFWCNPISGHNTLYWYLQNLGQGPELLIRYENEEAVDDSQLPKDRFSAERLKGVDSTLKIQPAELGDSAVYLCASSRGGPGTDTQYFGPGTRLTVL.

Here the CDR3 DNA reads TGTGCCAGCAGTCACAGGGATTTCCCGCAGTTCTTC. Its translation is CASSHRDFPQFF. The chain links TRBV12-3 or TRBV12-4 to TRBJ2-1; a weak D match, TRBD1 (6 bases). The CDR3 contains 12 residues. Trimming cost V 5 bases and J 12 bases, with 14 bases left between them.

V usage is TRBV5-1 and J usage is TRBJ1-1, with a possible D match to TRBD1 (6 bases). V was clipped by 4 bases and J by 11 bases, with 21 bases between them. CDR1 SGHRS and CDR2 YFSETQ come from the germline V gene. This CDR3 comprises 14 residues. CDR3 loop: CASSPMSGGLWAFF. The CDR3 nucleotides read TGCGCCAGCAGCCCCATGAGTGGGGGCTTGTGGGCTTTCTTT.

This sequence joins TRBV18 and TRBJ2-7, with a possible D match to TRBD2 (5 bases). CDR3 length: 15 residues. V was cut by 3 bases and J by 3 bases, with 15 bases left in between. Germline loops: CDR1 KGHSH, CDR2 LQKENI. The CDR3 region has the DNA TGTGCCAGCTCACCGCCCGCAGGACGGGGCTACGAGCAGTACTTC. It yields the protein CASSPPAGRGYEQYF.

This chain connects TRBV6-5 to TRBJ1-1, with D perhaps matching TRBD1 (5 bases). The V and J ends lost 4 bases and 5 bases respectively, with 14 bases between them. Germline CDR1 and CDR2: MNHEY and SVGAGI. The CDR3 contains 14 residues. The CDR3 spells CASSSLRGWTEAFF. In nucleotides, the CDR3 is TGTGCCAGCAGTTCTTTAAGGGGTTGGACTGAAGCTTTCTTT.

The genes are TRBV28 and TRBJ2-3; TRBD2 matches 8 bases. Germline lookup yields CDR1 MDHEN and CDR2 SYDVKM. The CDR3 covers 16 residues. V gave up 4 bases and J gave up 1 base; unmatched junction bases: 7. The CDR3 DNA follows: TGTGCCAGCAGTTCCCGGGATAGCGGGGGCACAGATACGCAGTATTTT. Amino acid sequence: CASSSRDSGGTDTQYF.

The V and J genes are TRBV5-4 and TRBJ1-6; tentatively, D is TRBD1 (6 bases). V was clipped by 4 bases and J by 7 bases, with 18 bases between them. The CDR3 has 16 residues. In germline, CDR1 is SGHNT, CDR2 YYREEE (reference sequence). Written as DNA, the CDR3 is TGTGCCAGCAGCGCCAAGGGGGGGGAGTTCAATTCACCCCTCCACTTT. Translating gives CASSAKGGEFNSPLHF.

In this sample, this clone turned up once. The chain employs TRBV5-1 and TRBJ2-7; 10 bases align to TRBD1. The V gene's germline CDR1 is SGHRS and CDR2 YFSETQ. The CDR3 is 15 amino acids. V gave up 5 bases and J gave up 4 bases; unmatched junction bases: 9. DNA for the CDR3: TGCGCCAGCAGTTTACCCCCGGGACAGGGGTACGAGCAGTACTTC. It encodes CASSLPPGQGYEQYF.

V and J are TRBV11-2 and TRBJ1-2, with D possibly being TRBD1 (6 bases). The length of the CDR3 is 15 residues. CDR1 and CDR2 from the germline V gene are SGHAT and FQNNGV. The germline V and J ends were trimmed by 3 bases and 2 bases, with 13 bases remaining between them. The CDR3 is CASSFTGITNYGYTF. The DNA of the CDR3 is TGTGCCAGCAGCTTCACAGGGATTACCAACTATGGCTACACCTTC.

This chain connects TRBV7-9 to TRBJ1-1, with D tentatively TRBD1 (6 bases). This CDR3 comprises 14 residues. The ends were cut back, 10 bases at V and 1 base at J, with 16 bases in the middle. In germline, CDR1 is SEHNR, CDR2 FQNEAQ (reference sequence). The CDR3 loop is CATVRDRSNTEAFF. DNA of the CDR3: TGTGCCACCGTCAGAGACAGGTCGAACACTGAAGCTTTCTTT.

The chain employs TRBV19 and TRBJ1-1; no reliable D call. The CDR3 totals 17 residues. CDR1 and CDR2 (germline): LNHDA, SQIVND (reference sequence). The ends were cut back, 2 bases at V and 0 bases at J, with 16 bases in the middle. The CDR3, as DNA: TGTGCCAGTAGTATAAGGAGCCAGCCGAAGATGAACACTGAAGCTTTCTTT. This gives the protein CASSIRSQPKMNTEAFF.

The chain combines TRBV5-4 with TRBJ1-2; TRBD1 might be the D (6 bases). Germline V lookup: CDR1 SGHNT, CDR2 YYREEE (reference sequence). This CDR3 contains 15 residues. V was cut by 4 bases and J by 2 bases, with 15 bases left in between. The CDR3 nucleotides read TGTGCCAGCAGCCTTTCGACAGGTGCCAACTATGGCTACACCTTC. Residues: CASSLSTGANYGYTF.